This T cell receptor (beta chain) stems from a study of blood T cell repertoires in COVID-19. J gave up 4 bases and V 0 bases, and 13 bases lay outside the gene matches. This CDR3 region has 18 residues. Germline CDR1 SGHRS, CDR2 YFSETQ. Participants, about 18 to 95 years old, spanned fewer than 25 US areas. For recovered donors of Cohort 3, there were two negative PCRs, clearance, or symptom resolution. TCRdb keeps only in-frame clones here, not all; method: immunoSEQ multiplex PCR. Of about 330,000 clones listed, around 87% were seen once; the top ten hold about 5%. This receptor was taken from a woman aged 25 to 39 who had recovered from COVID-19. Sequencing was done on a sample of PBMCs or T cells enriched from blood (not recorded which). V gene TRBV5-1 combines with J gene TRBJ1-2, with TRBD1 matching over 9 bases. The CDR3 nucleotides are TGCGCCAGCAGCTTGGCCGGGACAGGGTCCTCAGTCAGCTATGGCTACACCTTC. This gives the protein CASSLAGTGSSVSYGYTF.